These 17 T cell receptor beta chains were all obtained from the same sample, sequenced in a study of blood T cell repertoires in COVID-19. Profiled with immunoSEQ multiplex PCR; TCRdb holds only in-frame clones, not every one. This table has 93,000 or so clones, approximately 84% appearing once. Sequenced input: peripheral blood. All receptors come from a human donor in a cohort sampled during active or convalescent COVID-19.

The rearrangement joins TRBV29-1 to TRBJ1-1; a possible D gene is TRBD1 (5 bases). Germline lookup yields CDR1 SQVTM and CDR2 ANQGSEA. V lost 1 base and J lost 0, with 9 bases in between. CDR3 length equals 14 residues. The CDR3 nucleotides read TGCAGCGTTGAAGGGCGACAGCTGAACACTGAAGCTTTCTTT. Residues: CSVEGRQLNTEAFF.

The chain recombines TRBV18 with TRBJ1-1, with TRBD1 identical over 8 bases. Trimming cost V 4 bases and J 12 bases; bases outside gene matches: 22. This CDR3 contains 17 residues. Germline values: CDR1 KGHSH, CDR2 LQKENI. The CDR3 coding sequence is TGTGCCAGCTCACAACTGGACCAGGGGGCCATTAGTGCTGTGCCTTTCTTT. This encodes CASSQLDQGAISAVPFF.

The chain links TRBV24-1 to TRBJ1-1, with D perhaps TRBD1 (6 bases). Germline-derived CDR1 and CDR2 are KGHDR and SFDVKD. The CDR3 loop spans 14 amino acids. Trimming cost V 4 bases and J 6 bases, with 14 bases left between them. In DNA, the CDR3 is TGTGCCACCAGTGAAAACAGGGTGTTCGCTGAAGCTTTCTTT. Translated, it gives CATSENRVFAEAFF.

This chain joins TRBV6-1 and TRBJ1-4; 9 bases line up with TRBD1. The germline V gene encodes CDR1 MNHNS and CDR2 SASEGT. J was trimmed by 7 bases and V by 2 bases; bases with no gene match: 8. The CDR3 is 16 amino acids. The CDR3 here is CASSEFGTGSGEKLFF. The CDR3 nucleotides read TGTGCCAGCAGTGAATTCGGGACAGGGAGTGGTGAAAAACTGTTTTTT.

This chain connects TRBV7-2 to TRBJ1-2; the match to TRBD1 covers 10 bases. CDR1 and CDR2 from the germline V gene are SGHTA and FQGNSA. This CDR3 region has 13 residues. J gave up 9 bases and V 6 bases, and 7 bases lay outside the gene matches. The chain's CDR3 is CASSFDRGRSYTF. The DNA of the CDR3 is TGTGCCAGCAGTTTTGACAGGGGGCGTAGCTACACCTTC.

This clone came up a few times. CDR3 in DNA: TGTGCCAGCAGCTTAATTGGGACATCCTACAATGAGCAGTTCTTC. It is translated as CASSLIGTSYNEQFF. The chain couples TRBV11-3 to TRBJ2-1, with a possible D match to TRBD1 (6 bases). Germline V gives CDR1 SGHNT, CDR2 YENEEA. V lost 2 bases to trimming and J lost 1 base, with 9 bases between them. This CDR3 is 15 amino acids long.

At least ten counts were recorded for this clone. The gene calls are TRBV29-1 and TRBJ2-7, with 11 bases matching TRBD2. J gave up 5 bases and V 3 bases, and 6 bases lay outside the gene matches. The germline gives CDR1 SQVTM, CDR2 ANQGSEA. CDR3 length: 14 residues. Here the CDR3 DNA reads TGCAGCGTTGATAGCGGGGGGGCGTGGAACGAGCAGTACTTC. As protein: CSVDSGGAWNEQYF.

The chain carries TRBV6-2 or TRBV6-3 and TRBJ2-2, with 8 bases fitting TRBD1. In germline, CDR1 is MNHEY, CDR2 SVGEGT. CDR3 size: 16 residues. Trimming removed 2 bases from V and 4 bases from J; junction bases left unmatched: 6. This CDR3 is CASSYAGGSGTGELFF. The CDR3 bases are TGTGCCAGCAGTTACGCAGGGGGCTCGGGCACCGGGGAGCTGTTTTTT.

The V gene is TRBV18, the J gene TRBJ1-1; TRBD1 agrees at 7 bases. There are 13 residues in the CDR3. V trimming: 3 bases; J trimming: 4 bases; junction bases outside the gene matches: 2. Germline CDR1 and CDR2: KGHSH and LQKENI. The CDR3 nucleotides read TGTGCCAGCTCACCCTCAGGGGGCACTGAAGCTTTCTTT. Residues: CASSPSGGTEAFF. Based on the CDR3 plus reference TRBV18 and TRBJ1-1, the full variable domain is NAGVMQNPRHLVRRRGQEARLRCSPMKGHSHVYWYRQLPEEGLKFMVYLQKENIIDESGMPKERFSAEFPKEGPSILRIQQVVRGDSAAYFCASSPSGGTEAFFGQGTRLTVV.

This chain uses TRBV3-1 (or the pseudogene TRBV3-2) with TRBJ1-2; 9 bases agree with TRBD1. In germline, CDR1 is LGHDT, CDR2 YNNKEL (reference sequence). The CDR3 sequence is 13 residues long. The ends lost 5 bases at V and 8 bases at J; junction bases unmatched: 6. The CDR3 nucleotides are TGTGCCAGCAGCAGTGGACAGGGGCGAGGCTACACCTTC. Residues: CASSSGQGRGYTF.

This chain connects TRBV19 to TRBJ1-6, with 8 positions matching TRBD1. V trimming: 8 bases; J trimming: 7 bases; junction bases outside the gene matches: 4. The CDR3 length is 13 residues. Germline V CDR1 and CDR2: LNHDA, SQIVND (reference sequence). CDR3 loop: CASSTGENSPLHF. The CDR3 bases are TGTGCCAGTTCGACAGGGGAGAATTCACCCCTCCACTTT.

The gene calls are TRBV6-5 and TRBJ2-7; 8 bases are a match to TRBD1. Germline lookup yields CDR1 MNHEY and CDR2 SVGAGI. After removal of 6 bases from V and 7 bases from J, the junction contained 8 bases not matched to a gene. The length of the CDR3 is 13 residues. The CDR3 nucleotides read TGTGCCAGCAGGCGACAGGGGTTTGGGGAGCAGTACTTC. Amino acids: CASRRQGFGEQYF.

CDR3 in DNA: TGTGCCAGCAGCTGGACAGGGGATGGCTACACCTTC. It yields the protein CASSWTGDGYTF. The V gene is TRBV11-2, the J gene TRBJ1-2, with TRBD1 matching 9 bases. With 4 bases clipped from V and 6 bases from J, the junction kept 0 bases outside the gene matches. Germline V gives CDR1 SGHAT, CDR2 FQNNGV. The CDR3 is 12 residues long.

The V and J genes are TRBV9 and TRBJ1-5; D unresolved. Per the germline V gene, CDR1 is SGDLS and CDR2 is YYNGEE. Trimming removed 2 bases from V and 2 bases from J, with 11 bases in between. This CDR3 region has 15 residues. The CDR3 reads CASSVGGWGNQPQHF. As DNA, the CDR3 is TGTGCCAGCAGCGTTGGAGGGTGGGGCAATCAGCCCCAGCATTTT.

The V and J genes are TRBV28 and TRBJ1-5, with unresolved D. V was pared by 4 bases and J by 0 bases, with 16 bases between. The CDR3 length is 17 residues. Per the germline V gene, CDR1 is MDHEN and CDR2 is SYDVKM. The CDR3 DNA reads TGTGCCAGCAGTTATCTCCCTGGTGGCAGTAGCAATCAGCCCCAGCATTTT. It codes for CASSYLPGGSSNQPQHF.

The chain employs TRBV4-3 and TRBJ1-5; D gene ambiguous. Germline V gives CDR1 LGHNA, CDR2 YSLEER. The CDR3 loop spans 13 amino acids. V lost 1 base and J lost 4, with 5 bases in between. CDR3 sequence reads: CASSQVENQPQHF. CDR3 DNA sequence: TGCGCCAGCAGCCAAGTCGAGAATCAGCCCCAGCATTTT.

The chain carries TRBV28 and TRBJ2-7; D possibly corresponds to TRBD1 (6 bases). Trimming took 3 bases from V and 0 from J, leaving 12 bases between them. This CDR3 has 15 amino acids. In germline, CDR1 is MDHEN, CDR2 SYDVKM. CDR3 in amino acids: CASSLSQGISYEQYF. CDR3 coding DNA: TGTGCCAGCAGTTTGAGCCAGGGGATCTCCTACGAGCAGTACTTC.